This is a list of T cell receptor beta chains from one sample in a study of cytomegalovirus exposure and HLA in healthy donors. Measured with immunoSEQ multiplex PCR; TCRdb has only the in-frame clones, and not every one. The table records 55,000 to 70,000 clones, roughly 73% of them present only once. The sequenced material came from PBMCs. Receptors were obtained from a male donor in good health and CMV-seropositive. Each CDR3 is given with its conserved first and last residue. Fields, in order: J gene, V gene, CDR3 protein.

>TRBJ2-7|TRBV5-1
CASRTASTYEQYF
>TRBJ2-3|TRBV7-2
CASAVSGGASTDTQYF
>TRBJ2-1|TRBV11-2
CASSSTQRGGSYNEQFF
>TRBJ1-2|TRBV5-1
CASSSTGSLYGYTF
>TRBJ1-1|TRBV28
CASRGLGYTEAFF
>TRBJ2-7|TRBV11-2
CASSLAAGYYEQYF
>TRBJ2-3|TRBV5-1
CASSLKAGITDTQYF
>TRBJ1-5|TRBV28
CASTSTGLYSNQPQHF
>TRBJ2-3|TRBV7-8
CASSSSGSSTDTQYF
>TRBJ2-2|TRBV4-2
CASSQLLAGPNTGELFF
>TRBJ2-7|TRBV28
CASSPKGQVKTYEQYF
>TRBJ2-1|TRBV30
CACRQGSYNEQFF
>TRBJ1-4|TRBV21-1
CASSRAYRLMFF
>TRBJ2-2|TRBV9
CASSVGGTPNTGELFF
>TRBJ1-2|TRBV10-3
CAMAQGARYGYTF
>TRBJ1-4|TRBV2
CASSANGRRVF
>TRBJ1-1|TRBV9
CASSVDRGGTEAFF
>TRBJ1-6|TRBV2
CARLDRENSPLHF
>TRBJ1-1|TRBV4-1
CASSHVRTVDEAFF
>TRBJ1-1|TRBV30
CAWSVWGQGTTEAFF
>TRBJ1-4|TRBV19
CASSGPQATNEKLFF
>TRBJ2-3|TRBV30
CARQALAGTDTQYF
>TRBJ1-4|TRBV30
CAWSGGGNEKLFF
>TRBJ1-1|TRBV5-5
CASSWGSQGVTEAFF
>TRBJ1-6|TRBV5-1
CASSLGTGQWSYNSPLHF
>TRBJ1-5|TRBV6-1
CASSESMRRTHQPQHF
>TRBJ2-7|TRBV5-4
CASSTGLAYEQYF
>TRBJ1-4|TRBV5-1
CASSIRRDRNEKLFF
>TRBJ2-3|TRBV18
CASSSVGTGGADTQYF
>TRBJ2-7|TRBV9
CASSETSGGAKTYEQYF
>TRBJ2-7|TRBV20-1
CSATSRYEQYF
>TRBJ1-2|TRBV4-2
CASSDEDISYTF
>TRBJ2-7|TRBV19
CASSTTGGSYEQYF
>TRBJ1-2|TRBV4-3
CASSSGGRMDGYTF
>TRBJ2-1|TRBV11-2
CASSLVNIQPGNEQFF
>TRBJ1-5|TRBV16
CASSQSTGLGQPQHF
>TRBJ2-3|TRBV5-1
CASSFTGQTVSTDTQYF
>TRBJ1-2|TRBV6-5
CASSYGGDEGYTF
>TRBJ1-3|TRBV7-7
CASSLAGGLGDTIYF